Detailed here is one T cell receptor (beta chain). The antigen this receptor binds is unknown. The sample holds no much larger clone one base away, and base qualities are not on file. This entry comes from a study of blood T cell repertoires in COVID-19 (TCRdb year 2020). For the wider study: Collaborator samples came from the United States, Italy and Spain and covered acute and convalescent phases of COVID-19. The prospective study material was composed of cDNA or gDNA derived from T cells, B-cell-depleted T cells, or PBMCs. The dataset comprised deeply sampled blood TCRbeta repertoires from subjects exposed to, actively infected with, or recovered from COVID-19. The repertoires were made available in a free public database intended to serve as a resource for research on the immune response to SARS-CoV-2. The samples were drawn from the first 160 participants of the ongoing ImmuneRACE study and from some 1,300 subjects provided by 6 global collaborators. Sample metadata almost always included a de-identified subject ID, COVID-19 status, age in years and sex. Where available, HLA class I and class II types were taken from metadata supplied by the sample provider and were not determined by assay-based typing.

Broader findings and caveats from the paper: Clinical and demographic metadata were provided uncurated, with the amount varying by source and participant.

Collaborating institutions collected whole blood in K2EDTA tubes following their own protocols. For TCRbeta analysis, collaborators shipped samples in one of three forms: frozen whole blood, isolated PBMCs, or DNA extracted from either of those sample types. The immunoSEQ Assay, a bias-controlled multiplex PCR, was used to amplify TCRbeta CDR3 regions from genomic DNA. The authors processed their data as follows. Within the assay, amplification of reference gene primers was used to estimate how many nucleated cells each sample contained. Sequence reads were collapsed and filtered to measure the absolute abundance of every unique TCRbeta CDR3 rearrangement. Productive Simpson clonality was computed per sample as the square root of Simpson's diversity index over productive rearrangements. Entries here come from immuneACCESS through TCRdb and include only in-frame sequences with V and J called. Some clones fail to appear in such tables; in the studies checked, an unresolved V gene covers under half of the shortfall, and the cause of the remainder is unknown. V and J calls and clone size are those listed in that table; D and trimming were worked out from the DNA. This sample holds around 42,000 clones; roughly four fifths were observed only once. The top ten constitute approximately 40% of the sample.

From the germline V gene, CDR1 is SGHVS and CDR2 is FQNEAQ. The CDR3, from cysteine to phenylalanine, totals 12 residues. The CDR3 DNA has 36 bases and is translated from base 1. The germline V end is reduced by 5 bases and the J end by 4 bases; junction bases left unmatched: 1. The receptor comes from an elderly woman with acute or convalescent COVID-19. Sequencing input: peripheral blood. The chain links TRBV7-8 with TRBJ2-7; TRBD1 lines up with 8 middle nucleotides. The nucleotide sequence reads as follows: TGTGCCAGCAGCCGGACAGGGTACGAGCAGTACTTC. Its translation reads: CASSRTGYEQYF.